This entry concerns a single T cell receptor beta chain. The clone's antigen remains unknown. Qualities for individual bases were not recorded, and no much larger clone is one base off. This entry comes from a study of blood T cells in healthy people across ages (dated by TCRdb to 2014 to 2015). About the full investigation: In model experiments, roughly one uniquely barcoded TCR beta cDNA molecule per two T cells was captured by template switching. Age-related changes in TCR beta repertoire diversity were measured in the study by deep sequencing normalized with unique cDNA molecular identifiers. Donors were grouped into four age groups: young (average roughly 16 years), middle-aged (around 39), aged (about 60) and long-lived (just over 80). Using the same blood draw, the study looked at two additional independent replicas of 1 million unique cDNA reads for two donors, one aged 18 to 30 and the other aged 80 or older. To avoid experimental bias, donors of different ages were spread randomly across the sequencing lanes. Points the paper makes about the study in general: Observed TCR beta diversity correlated strongly with the percentage of naive T cells measured by flow cytometry. Compared with the aged group, the long-lived group had more naive CD4+ T cells, fewer expanded clones and increased TCR diversity, a pattern suggesting age selection. Total diversity estimates from one million sequenced T cells were considered lower bounds and underestimates. As age increased, observed TCR beta diversity per million T cells dropped in a roughly linear way, and a significant reduction was already evident by age 40. Because the CMV infection status of the donors was unknown, age-related changes in expanded clonotypes may potentially have been confounded. Bulk unsorted PBMC profiling prevented conclusive comparison of naive and antigen-experienced compartments.

Systemically healthy Caucasian individuals from Russia, 39 in total and aged roughly 6 to 95 years, were included as donors. Each donor gave ten milliliters of peripheral blood, collected into EDTA-treated Vacutainer tubes. PBMCs were isolated by Ficoll-Paque density-gradient centrifugation, with at least 7 million obtained per sample. Total RNA, at least 6 micrograms per sample, was extracted from PBMCs with Trizol reagent. For every donor, an aliquot of PBMCs went through flow cytometry to measure the percentages of naive CD45RAhigh/CD27high T cells. Preparation of the library involved 5' RACE. This sample was sequenced with an Illumina HiSeq 2500. The second PCR ran for about 6 to 11 cycles and used a J-beta primer mix along with a sample-barcoded 5' primer. Each TCR beta cDNA molecule received a unique molecular identifier from a template-switch 5' adaptor carrying 12 random nucleotides. At least 2.5 million CDR3-containing paired-end reads were obtained from each sample. First-strand cDNA synthesis was performed from all RNA using the Mint cDNA synthesis kit, with priming by a TRBC-specific oligonucleotide. Following uracil-DNA glycosylase treatment, a first 18-cycle PCR with universal primers M1SS and BC2_uni_R was performed on all cDNA. Per the source publication's procedure: Normalization of each sample was performed by random selection of 1 million high-quality reads, each carrying a distinct molecular identifier. Instead of being binned into consensus sequences, reads that shared molecular identifiers were thrown out. MiTCR, run with a Q25 quality threshold and the strictest error-elimination algorithm, handled CDR3 identification, clonotype clustering and error correction. A nonparametric unseen species model with Euler transformation was used to estimate lower-bound total TCR beta diversity. Using fastp at Q25 and MiXCR, TCRdb reprocessed the public reads and kept productive beta chains. Records with the same CDR3 protein are collapsed into one entry carrying the most frequent genes and DNA. TCRdb's processing, not the study's, gives the V and J calls here. This sample holds 1.5 million to 2 million distinct CDR3 sequences; approximately 50% were observed only once. The ten biggest clones cover approximately 2% of the sample.

The source is a middle-aged woman in good health. Specimen: blood.

The nucleotides read TGTGCCAGCAGCTTTTCTTCTAGCGGGGGGGGAGGAGAAGAGACCCAGTACTTC. The encoded protein is CASSFSSSGGGGEETQYF. The rearranged chain carries TRBV4-2 and TRBJ2-5; TRBD2 lines up with 12 middle nucleotides. From the germline V gene, CDR1 is LGHNA and CDR2 is YNFKEQ. Relative to germline, V is missing 5 bases and J is missing 3 bases, with 13 bases of the junction outside any gene match. From the cysteine through the phenylalanine, the CDR3 covers 18 amino acids. Only CDR3 DNA is held: 54 bases, read in frame from base 1.